This entry lists 32 T cell receptor beta chains sequenced from one sample in a study of identical twins. One entry per CDR3 protein results from TCRdb running MiXCR on the 5' RACE reads. The data hold around 490,000 distinct CDR3 sequences, with 15% observed a single time. In addition, the sample was reused for a study of yellow fever vaccine responses in identical twins.

The sample taken for sequencing was CD4+ T cells sorted from blood. These receptor sequences come from a young woman in good health.

This clonotype has more than one count but fewer than ten. The chain carries TRBV18 and TRBJ2-1; D is uncertain. The V end was cut by 1 base, the J end by 10 bases, with 11 bases between. The CDR3 covers 13 residues. Germline V gene data show CDR1 as KGHSH and CDR2 as LQKENI. CDR3 DNA sequence: TGTGCCAGCTCACCACTAGAGATTGGCGAGCAGTTCTTC. Protein product: CASSPLEIGEQFF.

This clonotype was recorded a few times. The chain is built from TRBV20-1 and TRBJ2-7, with 7 nucleotides matching TRBD1. Per germline, CDR1 DFQATT and CDR2 SNEGSKA (reference sequence). The CDR3 extends over 14 amino acids. The V gene end was trimmed by 4 bases and the J gene end by 0 bases; junction bases not matched to a gene: 6. The CDR3 sequence: CSATRQGSSYEQYF. Written as DNA, the CDR3 is TGCAGTGCTACACGACAGGGCTCCTCCTACGAGCAGTACTTC.

This chain joins TRBV28 and TRBJ2-4, with 7 bases that match TRBD1. V lost 8 bases and J lost 7; bases outside the gene matches: 14. The V gene's germline CDR1 is MDHEN and CDR2 SYDVKM. The length of the CDR3 is 15 residues. CDR3 residues: CASRPKQGMGNIQYF. In nucleotides, the CDR3 is TGTGCCAGCCGACCTAAACAGGGGATGGGGAACATTCAGTACTTC.

This clonotype occurred a few times. This sequence joins TRBV3-1 and TRBJ1-2; D remains ambiguous. The V end lost 1 base, the J end lost 2 bases, and 8 bases lay between the germline ends. CDR3 length equals 14 residues. Looked up from germline, CDR1 is LGHDT and CDR2 is YNNKEL (reference sequence). The CDR3 here is CASSQGSRNYGYTF. The CDR3 region has the DNA TGTGCCAGCAGCCAAGGGTCCAGGAACTATGGCTACACCTTC. The full variable domain, rest sourced from reference TRBV3-1 and TRBJ1-2, is DTAVSQTPKYLVTQMGNDKSIKCEQNLGHDTMYWYKQDSKKFLKIMFSYNNKELIINETVPNRFSPKSPDKAHLNLHINSLELGDSAVYFCASSQGSRNYGYTFGSGTRLTVV.

This clonotype was found a few times. The chain has TRBV5-1 and TRBJ2-2, with D possibly TRBD1 on 6 matching bases. The V end was cut by 4 bases, the J end by 3 bases, with 13 bases between. This CDR3 is built from 15 residues. Germline CDR1 SGHRS, CDR2 YFSETQ. CDR3 DNA sequence: TGCGCCAGCAGCCTTATGGGACAAGACACCGGGGAGCTGTTTTTT. Protein product: CASSLMGQDTGELFF.

This chain links TRBV15 with TRBJ2-5; no clear D. This CDR3 is built from 13 residues. The V gene lost 1 base and the J gene lost 2 bases, with 5 bases spanning the gap. CDR1 is LNHNV, CDR2 YYDKDF, per germline (reference sequence). In nucleotides, the CDR3 is TGTGCCACCAGCAGAGCCGTACAAGAGACCCAGTACTTC. Translation: CATSRAVQETQYF.

The chain links TRBV5-1 to TRBJ2-2; D may correspond to TRBD1 or TRBD2 (6 bases each). V was pared by 2 bases and J by 6 bases, with 11 bases between. The CDR3 covers 14 residues. Looked up from germline, CDR1 is SGHRS and CDR2 is YFSETQ. The CDR3 DNA is TGCGCCAGCAGCTTTGCCGGGGGCCCCGGGGAGCTGTTTTTT. It translates to CASSFAGGPGELFF.

This clonotype was detected only a few times. V and J are TRBV12-3 or TRBV12-4 and TRBJ2-1; 9 bases fit TRBD2. V gave up 3 bases and J gave up 5 bases; unmatched junction bases: 5. The CDR3 is 15 residues long. This chain's CDR3 is CASSFRAGGNNEQFF. The CDR3 DNA reads as TGTGCCAGCAGTTTCAGGGCGGGAGGGAACAATGAGCAGTTCTTC.

This rearrangement joins TRBV11-2 to TRBJ2-3; D is unclear. The CDR3 loop spans 14 amino acids. V was clipped by 1 base and J by 5 bases, with 10 bases between them. Per the germline V gene, CDR1 is SGHAT and CDR2 is FQNNGV. CDR3 bases: TGTGCCAGCAGCTTAGGAAGCTCCGGAGATACGCAGTATTTT. Encoded protein: CASSLGSSGDTQYF.

The chain is built from TRBV6-2 or TRBV6-3 and TRBJ2-1; 7 nucleotides match TRBD2. The V and J ends lost 4 bases and 6 bases, in that order; junction bases with no gene match: 9. CDR3 size: 15 residues. Germline values: CDR1 MNHEY, CDR2 SVGEGT. CDR3 protein: CASSSHGGNSNEQFF. CDR3 in DNA: TGTGCCAGCAGTTCCCACGGGGGGAACTCCAATGAGCAGTTCTTC.

This chain connects TRBV20-1 to TRBJ2-4; 11 nucleotides align to TRBD2. CDR1 and CDR2 from the germline V gene are DFQATT and SNEGSKA (reference sequence). This CDR3 spans 15 amino acids. J gave up 9 bases and V 1 base, and 8 bases lay outside the gene matches. The DNA of the CDR3 is TGCAGTGCTAGAGTTCCTAGCGGGACTAGCGGCATTCAGTACTTC. Protein sequence: CSARVPSGTSGIQYF.

This clonotype was observed a few times. The rearrangement joins TRBV20-1 to TRBJ2-1, with D hard to call. Germline assignment: CDR1 DFQATT and CDR2 SNEGSKA (reference sequence). Trimming removed 6 bases from V and 8 bases from J, with 8 bases in between. CDR3 length equals 10 residues. CDR3 DNA: TGCAGTGCCCACGATGATGAGCAGTTCTTC. This codes for CSAHDDEQFF.

V gene TRBV20-1 combines with J gene TRBJ2-7, with TRBD1 matching 9 bases. The germline CDR1 and CDR2 sequences are DFQATT and SNEGSKA (reference sequence). V trimming: 4 bases; J trimming: 2 bases; junction bases outside the gene matches: 9. The CDR3 has 15 residues. The CDR3 loop is CSANPGQGYPYEQYF. The CDR3 nucleotides read TGCAGTGCTAATCCGGGACAGGGTTATCCCTACGAGCAGTACTTC.

V and J are TRBV28 and TRBJ2-4; D ambiguous. Germline CDR1 is MDHEN and CDR2 is SYDVKM. The CDR3 has 17 amino acids. Trimming shortened V by 4 bases and J by 0 bases, and 16 bases separated the two germline ends. CDR3: CASSYPIDGVAKNIQYF. CDR3 bases: TGTGCCAGCAGTTATCCCATAGACGGAGTAGCCAAAAACATTCAGTACTTC.

This rearrangement joins TRBV20-1 to TRBJ2-2; TRBD2 matches at 7 bases. With V trimmed by 3 bases and J by 1 base, 5 bases remained unmatched. Looked up from germline, CDR1 is DFQATT and CDR2 is SNEGSKA (reference sequence). This CDR3 contains 15 residues. CDR3 DNA sequence: TGCAGTGCTAGCCGTGGCGGGGGGAACACCGGGGAGCTGTTTTTT. It encodes CSASRGGGNTGELFF.

This clonotype was observed a few times. V and J are TRBV10-3 and TRBJ2-3; a weak D match, TRBD2 (6 bases). Germline loops: CDR1 ENHRY, CDR2 SYGVKD. The V end was cut by 6 bases, the J end by 4 bases, with 23 bases between. This CDR3 is 17 amino acids long. CDR3 sequence: CAIRTGIAVAGADTQYF. Here the CDR3 DNA reads TGTGCCATCAGGACCGGCATAGCGGTTGCGGGTGCAGATACGCAGTATTTT.

The CDR3 region is CATAGGGSSGANVLTF. The CDR3 DNA sequence: TGTGCCACCGCTGGGGGGGGGTCCTCTGGGGCCAACGTCCTGACTTTC. The chain joins TRBV24-1 to TRBJ2-6, with 7 bases aligning to TRBD2. J was trimmed by 0 bases and V by 9 bases; bases with no gene match: 7. Germline lookup yields CDR1 KGHDR and CDR2 SFDVKD. The CDR3 runs to 16 residues.

This clonotype showed up just a few times. The chain combines TRBV7-6 with TRBJ2-1, with 7 nucleotides matching TRBD2. The CDR3 extends over 12 amino acids. V was pared by 6 bases and J by 9 bases, with 5 bases of the junction left unmatched. Germline V gene lookup returns CDR1 SGHVS and CDR2 FNYEAQ. The CDR3 is CASRRAGTEQFF. The CDR3 region has the DNA TGTGCCAGCAGAAGAGCGGGAACTGAGCAGTTCTTC. The whole variable domain, remainder taken from reference TRBV7-6 and TRBJ2-1, is GAGVSQSPRYKVTKRGQDVALRCDPISGHVSLYWYRQALGQGPEFLTYFNYEAQQDKSGLPNDRFSAERPEGSISTLTIQRTEQRDSAMYRCASRRAGTEQFFGPGTRLTVL.

This clonotype was picked up a small number of times. The chain links TRBV7-9 to TRBJ2-7; a weak D match, TRBD2 (6 bases). The CDR3 has 14 residues. Germline-derived CDR1 and CDR2 are SEHNR and FQNEAQ (reference sequence). The V end lost 5 bases, the J end lost 4 bases, and 15 bases lay between the germline ends. The CDR3 protein is CASSPGGLGYEQYV. As DNA, the CDR3 is TGTGCCAGCAGCCCCGGGGGTCTCGGATACGAGCAGTACGTC.

This clonotype has just a few counts. The chain recombines TRBV12-3 or TRBV12-4 with TRBJ2-3; weak D call: TRBD1 (6 bases). V lost 7 bases to trimming and J lost 4 bases, with 18 bases between them. The CDR3 sequence is 15 residues long. CDR3 nucleotides: TGTGCCAGCACTCGGCGTGGGCCAGGGGCAGATACGCAGTATTTT. Its translation is CASTRRGPGADTQYF.

This clonotype was counted only a few times. The chain is built from TRBV29-1 and TRBJ2-2; 10 positions match TRBD2. CDR1 SQVTM and CDR2 ANQGSEA come from the germline V gene. The CDR3 has 15 amino acids. The J segment lost 3 bases and the V segment lost 7 bases, leaving 8 bases of the junction unmatched. The DNA of the CDR3 is TGCAGCGGCCGAGGGACTAGCGATTACACCGGGGAGCTGTTTTTT. This codes for CSGRGTSDYTGELFF.

This clonotype was counted a few times. V usage is TRBV10-3 and J usage is TRBJ2-3, with D tentatively TRBD2 (6 bases). The CDR3 covers 15 residues. The germline V and J ends were trimmed by 9 bases and 2 bases, with 18 bases remaining between them. Germline CDR1 reads ENHRY; CDR2 reads SYGVKD. The CDR3, as DNA: TGTGCCATTTCCTCCGGGACTCACTACACAGATACGCAGTATTTT. Translation: CAISSGTHYTDTQYF.

The V call is TRBV20-1, the J call TRBJ2-3; D uncertain. V shed 6 bases and J shed 2 bases, with 6 bases lying between them. CDR1 and CDR2 from the germline V gene are DFQATT and SNEGSKA (reference sequence). CDR3 size: 11 residues. This chain's CDR3 is CSAIFTDTQYF. CDR3 sequence (DNA): TGCAGTGCGATTTTCACAGATACGCAGTATTTT.

This clonotype occurred a few times. This chain joins TRBV12-3 or TRBV12-4 and TRBJ2-1; a possible D gene is TRBD2 (6 bases). The CDR3 has 18 residues. Trimming took off 1 base at V and 4 bases at J, with 20 bases between the two ends. Written as DNA, the CDR3 is TGTGCCAGCAGTTTAGAACTATTGGGTAGCGGCCTTTACAATGAGCAGTTCTTC. Protein: CASSLELLGSGLYNEQFF.

The rearrangement links TRBV3-1 to TRBJ1-5, with D perhaps matching TRBD1 (6 bases). With 2 bases removed from V and 5 bases from J, the gap between germline ends came to 10 bases. This CDR3 comprises 14 residues. Per the germline V gene, CDR1 is LGHDT and CDR2 is YNNKEL (reference sequence). In DNA, the CDR3 is TGTGCCAGCAGCCAACAGGGGAGTTATCAGCCCCAGCATTTT. Its translation: CASSQQGSYQPQHF.

The gene calls are TRBV12-3 or TRBV12-4 and TRBJ2-6, with unresolved D. Trimming pared 3 bases from V and 0 bases from J, leaving 12 bases between. The CDR3 covers 17 residues. The CDR3 bases are TGTGCCAGCAGTTTGAAACGGGCCTACTCTGGGGCCAACGTCCTGACTTTC. Residues: CASSLKRAYSGANVLTF.

The rearrangement links TRBV5-1 to TRBJ2-2; 7 bases agree with TRBD2. CDR3 length: 14 amino acids. V shed 4 bases, J shed 9 bases, and the junction held 9 bases outside the gene matches. Per the germline V gene, CDR1 is SGHRS and CDR2 is YFSETQ. CDR3 amino acids: CASSQASGTRELFF. The CDR3, as DNA: TGCGCCAGCAGCCAAGCGAGCGGGACCCGGGAGCTGTTTTTT. Combining the CDR3 with reference TRBV5-1 and TRBJ2-2 gives the whole variable domain KAGVTQTPRYLIKTRGQQVTLSCSPISGHRSVSWYQQTPGQGLQFLFEYFSETQRNKGNFPGRFSGRQFSNSRSEMNVSTLELGDSALYLCASSQASGTRELFFGEGSRLTVL.

The V gene is TRBV12-3 or TRBV12-4, the J gene TRBJ1-4; a weak D match, TRBD1 (6 bases). The ends were cut back, 1 base at V and 10 bases at J, with 16 bases in the middle. The CDR3 spans 15 residues. In nucleotides, the CDR3 is TGTGCCAGCAGTTTAGGGGGCGGGGGGGGCGGAAAACTGTTTTTT. This gives the protein CASSLGGGGGGKLFF.

This clonotype was recorded a few times. The V and J genes are TRBV5-1 and TRBJ2-7; TRBD1 matches at 10 bases. Trimming took 4 bases from V and 6 from J; bases not matched to a gene: 13. Germline CDR1 and CDR2: SGHRS and YFSETQ. This CDR3 has 16 amino acids. The CDR3 DNA reads as TGCGCCAGCAGCCCGACCGGGACAGGGGCAAGGAGCGAGCAGTACTTC. This gives the protein CASSPTGTGARSEQYF. The whole variable domain, remainder taken from reference TRBV5-1 and TRBJ2-7, is KAGVTQTPRYLIKTRGQQVTLSCSPISGHRSVSWYQQTPGQGLQFLFEYFSETQRNKGNFPGRFSGRQFSNSRSEMNVSTLELGDSALYLCASSPTGTGARSEQYFGPGTRLTVT.

This clonotype was found a few times. This chain uses TRBV15 with TRBJ1-2; 8 bases are a match to TRBD1. The CDR3 length is 13 residues. Germline V gene sequence: CDR1 LNHNV, CDR2 YYDKDF (reference sequence). V was pared by 0 bases and J by 8 bases, with 2 bases of the junction left unmatched. CDR3 in amino acids: CATSREQGGGYTF. The CDR3 bases are TGTGCCACCAGCAGAGAACAGGGGGGCGGCTACACCTTC.

The V call is TRBV29-1, the J call TRBJ1-2, with 10 nucleotides matching TRBD1. Germline-derived CDR1 and CDR2 are SQVTM and ANQGSEA. CDR3 length equals 12 residues. The trim removed 7 bases at V and 7 bases at J, leaving 6 bases unmatched. In nucleotides, the CDR3 is TGCAGCGCTGAGACAGGGGGCTTTGGCTACACCTTC. The encoded protein is CSAETGGFGYTF.

This clonotype has just a few counts. CDR3 bases: TGCGCCAGCAGCTTTACCCTAGCGGAAAACACAGATACGCAGTATTTT. Amino acid sequence: CASSFTLAENTDTQYF. The rearrangement links TRBV5-1 to TRBJ2-3; 7 nucleotides line up with TRBD2. J was trimmed by 2 bases and V by 2 bases; bases with no gene match: 8. Germline V gene lookup returns CDR1 SGHRS and CDR2 YFSETQ. This CDR3 comprises 16 residues.